The TCR beta chain under discussion was sequenced for a study of blood T cell repertoires in COVID-19. Background on the study: COVID-19 samples from acute and convalescent phases originated in the United States, Italy and Spain.

The study recruited people aged roughly 18 to 100 years across 20 to 30 US areas. Either two negative PCRs, clearance, or symptom resolution qualified Cohort 3 donors as recovered. In the original processing: From reference gene primer amplification, estimates of nucleated cell counts were derived. Method: immunoSEQ multiplex PCR; TCRdb's copy keeps in-frame clones and lacks some. V and J calls plus clone size are reproduced from that table; the DNA served to infer D and trimming. The table shows fewer than 500,000 clones, with more than 70% occurring only once. This CDR3 contains 13 residues. The germline V and J ends were trimmed by 4 bases and 2 bases, with 8 bases remaining between them. CDR1 KGHSH and CDR2 LQKENI come from the germline V gene.

The clonotype was recovered from a man between 25 and 39 years old who had recovered from COVID-19. Sequenced sample: PBMCs or T cells enriched from blood (not recorded which). V usage is TRBV18 and J usage is TRBJ1-1; tentative D call: TRBD1 (5 bases). CDR3 nucleotide sequence: TGTGCCAGCTCACGACAGACTAACACTGAAGCTTTCTTT. Protein product: CASSRQTNTEAFF.